Shown below are 14 T cell receptor beta chains from a single sample sequenced in a study of shared clonotypes between healthy human individuals. Clones were read by immunoSEQ multiplex PCR, and TCRdb kept only the in-frame ones, dropping some. This sample has 2 million to 2.5 million clones; 85% to 95% occur once, and the top ten carry around 0.38%. The sample consisted of naive CD4+ T cells from PBMCs. Regarding subset: CD45RA+ positively selected. These TCRs come from a man aged 18 to 35 in good health. Some clones in this sample may be carry-over from other donors' samples.

The chain carries TRBV6-5 and TRBJ2-1; no clear D gene. Germline V gene sequence: CDR1 MNHEY, CDR2 SVGAGI. This CDR3 comprises 16 residues. The V end lost 0 bases, the J end lost 0 bases, and 9 bases lay between the germline ends. CDR3 DNA: TGTGCCAGCAGTTACTCAACTCACCGCTCCTACAATGAGCAGTTCTTC. This codes for CASSYSTHRSYNEQFF.

The gene calls are TRBV30 and TRBJ1-3; D is perhaps TRBD1 (5 bases). The germline gives CDR1 GTSNPN, CDR2 SVGIG (reference sequence). V was cut by 2 bases and J by 1 base, with 12 bases left in between. The CDR3 spans 15 residues. The CDR3, as DNA: TGTGCCTGGAGTAGGACGGGACTATCTGGAAACACCATATATTTT. Protein product: CAWSRTGLSGNTIYF.

The gene calls are TRBV27 and TRBJ2-7; D might be TRBD1 (5 bases). V was clipped by 8 bases and J by 4 bases, with 15 bases between them. CDR3 size: 13 residues. The germline V gene encodes CDR1 MNHEY and CDR2 SMNVEV (reference sequence). DNA of the CDR3: TGTGCCAGCTCCCCGACAGATTTATACGAGCAGTACTTC. Translating gives CASSPTDLYEQYF.

The V call is TRBV5-6, the J call TRBJ1-1; possibly TRBD1 for D (6 bases). Germline V gives CDR1 SGHDT, CDR2 YYEEEE. CDR3 length: 15 residues. V lost 4 bases and J 1 base, leaving 14 bases between the germline ends. Written as DNA, the CDR3 is TGTGCCAGCAGCCCCGGGGGCAGAGCGAACACTGAAGCTTTCTTT. Translated, it gives CASSPGGRANTEAFF.

This chain links TRBV7-9 with TRBJ2-1, with a weak D call TRBD1 (6 bases). Deletions cut 1 base from V and 1 base from J, with 8 bases between. In germline, CDR1 is SEHNR, CDR2 FQNEAQ (reference sequence). The CDR3 loop spans 15 amino acids. Here the CDR3 reads CASSLGQASYNEQFF. DNA for the CDR3: TGTGCCAGCAGCTTAGGACAGGCGTCCTACAATGAGCAGTTCTTC.

The chain combines TRBV29-1 with TRBJ2-1, with D unclear. Germline-derived CDR1 and CDR2 are SQVTM and ANQGSEA. Trimming left V 2 bases short and J 3 bases short, with 17 bases between. The CDR3 consists of 16 residues. The chain's CDR3 is CSVEMFSETVYNEQFF. The CDR3 DNA sequence: TGCAGCGTTGAAATGTTTTCGGAGACGGTCTACAATGAGCAGTTCTTC.

Points on this clone: Other DNA variants within this sample encode the same CDR3. This sequence joins TRBV5-6 and TRBJ1-1; no firm D call. The V gene lost 4 bases and the J gene lost 5 bases, with 9 bases spanning the gap. From germline, CDR1 is SGHDT and CDR2 YYEEEE. The CDR3 sequence is 12 residues long. The CDR3 sequence: CASSGGLTEAFF. CDR3 bases: TGTGCCAGCAGCGGAGGGCTGACTGAAGCTTTCTTT.

V and J are TRBV5-4 and TRBJ2-2, with D possibly TRBD2 on 5 matching bases. Germline V gives CDR1 SGHNT, CDR2 YYREEE (reference sequence). The CDR3 spans 15 residues. The V end lost 4 bases, the J end lost 1 base, and 11 bases lay between the germline ends. The CDR3 loop is CASSRSGVNTGELFF. CDR3 DNA sequence: TGTGCCAGCAGCAGGTCCGGGGTGAACACCGGGGAGCTGTTTTTT.

This clone occurred once. This sequence joins TRBV27 and TRBJ2-3; D unresolved. V lost 10 bases and J lost 6, with 17 bases in between. There are 13 residues in the CDR3. CDR1 MNHEY and CDR2 SMNVEV come from the germline V gene (reference sequence). The CDR3 sequence is CATSRQNRDTQYF. DNA for the CDR3: TGTGCCACCTCGCGCCAGAATAGGGATACGCAGTATTTT.

The chain recombines TRBV6-5 with TRBJ2-1; D remains ambiguous. CDR1 is MNHEY and CDR2 is SVGAGI in the germline V gene. This CDR3 is 14 amino acids long. Deletions cut 6 bases from V and 4 bases from J, with 13 bases between. The CDR3 loop is CASRTHMGYNEQFF. The CDR3 nucleotides are TGTGCCAGCAGAACACATATGGGGTACAATGAGCAGTTCTTC.

Worth noting for this clone: Different DNA sequences within this sample yield the same CDR3. The chain couples TRBV28 to TRBJ2-1; D gene ambiguous. This CDR3 has 12 residues. The germline CDR1 and CDR2 sequences are MDHEN and SYDVKM. V shed 5 bases and J shed 0 bases, with 2 bases lying between them. The CDR3 bases are TGTGCCAGCAGTCGCTCCTACAATGAGCAGTTCTTC. Amino acids: CASSRSYNEQFF.

The chain uses TRBV5-1 and TRBJ2-7, with no clear D. This CDR3 is built from 14 residues. Germline CDR1 and CDR2: SGHRS and YFSETQ. The V gene lost 2 bases and the J gene lost 2 bases, with 11 bases spanning the gap. The CDR3 reads CASSFPGTPYEQYF. CDR3 coding DNA: TGCGCCAGCAGCTTCCCAGGAACCCCCTACGAGCAGTACTTC.

V and J are TRBV5-6 and TRBJ1-5, with 8 bases identical to TRBD1. The CDR3 is 18 amino acids. After removal of 2 bases from V and 4 bases from J, the junction contained 14 bases not matched to a gene. The germline V gene has CDR1 SGHDT and CDR2 YYEEEE. CDR3: CASSLHIRSGGSNQPQHF. The DNA of the CDR3 is TGTGCCAGCAGCTTACATATAAGGTCAGGGGGCTCAAATCAGCCCCAGCATTTT.

The rearrangement joins TRBV19 to TRBJ1-1, with TRBD1 identical over 11 bases. With 4 bases clipped from V and 7 bases from J, the junction kept 5 bases outside the gene matches. The germline gives CDR1 LNHDA, CDR2 SQIVND (reference sequence). This CDR3 has 14 amino acids. CDR3 sequence reads: CASSTGQGAGEAFF. The CDR3 DNA reads TGTGCCAGTAGTACCGGACAGGGGGCGGGTGAAGCTTTCTTT.